This T cell receptor (beta chain) appears in the sequencing data of a study of cytomegalovirus exposure and HLA in healthy donors. Clones were sequenced by immunoSEQ multiplex PCR, and TCRdb holds only the in-frame ones, with some missing. The sample holds about 110,000 clones, 70% to 90% seen once. The CDR3 has 14 amino acids. The ends were cut back, 3 bases at V and 1 base at J, with 9 bases in the middle. Germline V lookup: CDR1 MDHEN, CDR2 SYDVKM. This sequence joins TRBV28 and TRBJ1-1; D gene ambiguous. This TCR was sampled from a woman aged 18-29 years in good health and CMV-seronegative. The sequenced sample consisted of PBMCs. The CDR3 DNA follows: TGTGCCAGCAGTTTGTCCCAGGAGAACACTGAAGCTTTCTTT. It is translated as CASSLSQENTEAFF.